The 30 T cell receptor beta chains reported below all come from one sample, sequenced in a study of Ad26.COV2.S vaccination and SARS-CoV-2 variants. The repertoire was sequenced with immunoSEQ multiplex PCR; TCRdb's copy has only in-frame clones and lacks some. The table lists hundreds of thousands of clones, roughly 91% of them singletons. Treatment specified: around 19 received Ad26.COV2.S at low or high dose, single or two shots; 5 received placebo; per-sample allocation not given. At day 63 after the first vaccine or placebo injection, samples were drawn. The material sequenced was peripheral blood, taken in a trial of Ad26.COV2.S vaccine versus placebo. The receptors were sampled from a person aged 18-65 years who received the Ad26.COV2.S COVID-19 vaccine or a placebo.

The CDR3 sequence is CASSRRVGGSNTEAFF. The CDR3 bases are TGTGCCAGCAGCCGGAGGGTTGGAGGTTCGAACACTGAAGCTTTCTTT. This chain uses TRBV3-1 (or the pseudogene TRBV3-2) with TRBJ1-1; the D is unclear. The CDR3 spans 16 residues. The germline V gene encodes CDR1 LGHDT and CDR2 YNNKEL (reference sequence). V was shortened by 4 bases and J by 1 base, with 16 bases between the two germline ends.

The rearrangement joins TRBV5-6 to TRBJ1-2; no firm D call. Germline CDR1 is SGHDT and CDR2 is YYEEEE. The V gene lost 1 base and the J gene lost 3 bases, with 7 bases spanning the gap. The CDR3 has 13 residues. The CDR3 reads CASSLWDDYGYTF. CDR3 nucleotides: TGTGCCAGCAGCTTGTGGGATGACTATGGCTACACCTTC.

The chain has TRBV5-6 and TRBJ2-7; TRBD1 or TRBD2 may be the D gene (6 bases each). The germline V and J ends were trimmed by 3 bases and 3 bases, with 13 bases remaining between them. Germline values: CDR1 SGHDT, CDR2 YYEEEE. The CDR3 is 14 residues long. The CDR3 bases are TGTGCCAGCAGCTGGGGGGCCGGGTACTACGAGCAGTACTTC. Translating gives CASSWGAGYYEQYF.

The rearrangement links TRBV4-3 to TRBJ1-1; D unresolved. The V gene lost 4 bases and the J gene lost 2 bases, with 23 bases spanning the gap. CDR3 length: 18 amino acids. Germline V gives CDR1 LGHNA, CDR2 YSLEER. The CDR3 coding sequence is TGCGCCAGCAGCCGAGACGGAACCCCGGGAACCAAAAACACTGAAGCTTTCTTT. As protein: CASSRDGTPGTKNTEAFF.

The chain links TRBV2 to TRBJ2-1, with a tentative D call TRBD1 (6 bases). V shed 7 bases and J shed 6 bases, with 13 bases lying between them. The germline V gene has CDR1 SNHLY and CDR2 FYNNEI. CDR3 length equals 13 residues. Written as DNA, the CDR3 is TGTGCCAGCACAGGGGCTCAGTTCAATGAGCAGTTCTTC. Its protein is CASTGAQFNEQFF.

The gene calls are TRBV24-1 and TRBJ2-2, with a weak D call TRBD2 (5 bases). The germline CDR1 and CDR2 sequences are KGHDR and SFDVKD. The CDR3 is made up of 15 amino acids. The germline V and J ends were trimmed by 4 bases and 0 bases, with 8 bases remaining between them. CDR3 nucleotide sequence: TGTGCCACCAGTGAAAGCGGATCGAACACCGGGGAGCTGTTTTTT. It yields the protein CATSESGSNTGELFF.

This clone has a handful of counts. As DNA, the CDR3 is TGTGCCAGCAGCTTAGGCCGATCCTACGAGCAGTACTTC. Translating gives CASSLGRSYEQYF. V is TRBV13 and J is TRBJ2-7; no firm D call. V was cut by 0 bases and J by 1 base, with 4 bases left in between. Germline V gene lookup returns CDR1 PRHDT and CDR2 FYEKMQ (reference sequence). The CDR3 spans 13 residues.

Comments on this clone: This CDR3 is also generated by other DNA sequences in the sample. The chain couples TRBV3-1 (or the pseudogene TRBV3-2) to TRBJ1-1, with D unclear. The CDR3 is 12 residues long. V dropped 1 base and J dropped 1 base, with 1 base sitting between them. CDR1 and CDR2 (germline): LGHDT, YNNKEL (reference sequence). CDR3 in DNA: TGTGCCAGCAGCCAAGGGAACACTGAAGCTTTCTTT. Translation: CASSQGNTEAFF.

The chain uses TRBV4-1 and TRBJ2-5, with D unclear. Trimming took off 2 bases at V and 3 bases at J, with 7 bases between the two ends. In germline, CDR1 is MGHRA, CDR2 YSYEKL. CDR3 size: 13 residues. CDR3 DNA sequence: TGCGCCAGCAGCCAAAGACACGAAGAGACCCAGTACTTC. Its translation: CASSQRHEETQYF.

This chain joins TRBV30 and TRBJ1-5, with a possible D match to TRBD1 (6 bases). V lost 1 base to trimming and J lost 6 bases, with 13 bases between them. The CDR3 runs 14 residues. CDR1 and CDR2 from the germline V gene are GTSNPN and SVGIG (reference sequence). The CDR3 bases are TGTGCCTGGAGTGCGGTGGGGGGCACTCAGCCCCAGCATTTT. It yields the protein CAWSAVGGTQPQHF.

The V call is TRBV4-1, the J call TRBJ2-1; D not resolved. V lost 1 base to trimming and J lost 5 bases, with 18 bases between them. This CDR3 region has 17 residues. Germline CDR1 is MGHRA and CDR2 is YSYEKL. The CDR3, as DNA: TGCGCCAGCAGCCAAGTTATTACGTGGGCCAGCCACAATGAGCAGTTCTTC. It specifies CASSQVITWASHNEQFF.

V and J are TRBV5-1 and TRBJ2-1; TRBD2 agrees at 12 bases. The V segment lost 4 bases and the J segment 9 bases; nucleotides outside the gene matches: 5. The CDR3 length is 14 residues. Germline lookup yields CDR1 SGHRS and CDR2 YFSETQ. CDR3 in amino acids: CASSGRLAGVEQFF. CDR3 DNA sequence: TGCGCCAGCAGCGGGAGACTAGCGGGGGTTGAGCAGTTCTTC.

The rearrangement links TRBV12-5 to TRBJ1-2; D gene ambiguous. The germline gives CDR1 LGHNT, CDR2 FRNRAP. This CDR3 has 13 residues. With 2 bases removed from V and 8 bases from J, the gap between germline ends came to 12 bases. CDR3 loop: CASGLIFPGGYTF. For the CDR3, the DNA is TGTGCTAGTGGTTTGATTTTCCCTGGAGGCTACACCTTC.

This chain connects TRBV2 to TRBJ1-1; 8 nucleotides line up with TRBD1. The CDR3 length is 14 residues. Losses at the gene ends were 7 bases for V and 0 bases for J; bases not matched to a gene: 4. Germline-derived CDR1 and CDR2 are SNHLY and FYNNEI. The CDR3 here is CASTKGQVNTEAFF. CDR3 sequence (DNA): TGTGCCAGCACCAAGGGACAGGTGAACACTGAAGCTTTCTTT.

CDR3 bases: TGTGCCAGCAGCTTAGAGAACACCGGGGAGCTGTTTTTT. This sequence encodes CASSLENTGELFF. The rearrangement uses TRBV11-3 and TRBJ2-2; D ambiguous. V shed 0 bases and J shed 1 base, with 0 bases lying between them. The germline CDR1 and CDR2 sequences are SGHNT and YENEEA. This CDR3 has 13 residues. Combining the CDR3 with reference TRBV11-3 and TRBJ2-2 gives the whole variable domain EAGVVQSPRYKIIEKKQPVAFWCNPISGHNTLYWYLQNLGQGPELLIRYENEEAVDDSQLPKDRFSAERLKGVDSTLKIQPAELGDSAVYLCASSLENTGELFFGEGSRLTVL.

V gene TRBV7-2 combines with J gene TRBJ2-7; 7 bases line up with TRBD1. Germline lookup yields CDR1 SGHTA and CDR2 FQGNSA. V was clipped by 5 bases and J by 0 bases; unmatched bases: 4. There are 14 residues in the CDR3. The CDR3 DNA sequence: TGTGCCAGCAGCCCAAGGACAGGCTCCTACGAGCAGTACTTC. It is translated as CASSPRTGSYEQYF.

V usage is TRBV5-6 and J usage is TRBJ1-1, with D uncertain. Deletions cut 2 bases from V and 4 bases from J, with 12 bases between. CDR3 size: 14 residues. The germline CDR1 and CDR2 sequences are SGHDT and YYEEEE. CDR3 coding DNA: TGTGCCAGCAGCTTTGGCCTCGAGAGCACTGAAGCTTTCTTT. It encodes CASSFGLESTEAFF.

The sample holds one count of this clone. The rearrangement joins TRBV9 to TRBJ2-5; the D gene is possibly TRBD2 (5 bases). The length of the CDR3 is 15 residues. Germline CDR1 and CDR2: SGDLS and YYNGEE. The V end was cut by 4 bases, the J end by 0 bases, with 13 bases between. The CDR3: CASSPTPGNQETQYF. For the CDR3, the DNA is TGTGCCAGCAGCCCTACCCCGGGAAACCAAGAGACCCAGTACTTC.

This clone was detected only a few times. As DNA, the CDR3 is TGTGCCAGCAGTGAAGCGCGTAGGGTTGGAAACACCATATATTTT. It yields the protein CASSEARRVGNTIYF. V and J are TRBV6-1 and TRBJ1-3; D unresolved. The CDR3 loop spans 15 amino acids. Trimming removed 0 bases from V and 3 bases from J, with 9 bases in between. Germline V gives CDR1 MNHNS, CDR2 SASEGT.

About this clone itself: The same CDR3 also results from other DNA sequences found in this sample. The chain joins TRBV7-9 to TRBJ1-1; D uncertain. Germline V CDR1 and CDR2: SEHNR, FQNEAQ (reference sequence). Trimming shortened V by 3 bases and J by 1 base, and 9 bases separated the two germline ends. The CDR3 runs to 14 residues. CDR3 residues: CASSLSGSNTEAFF. The DNA for the CDR3 is TGTGCCAGCAGCTTGAGCGGTTCGAACACTGAAGCTTTCTTT. Full variable domain (remainder filled in from reference TRBV7-9 and TRBJ1-1): DTGVSQNPRHKITKRGQNVTFRCDPISEHNRLYWYRQTLGQGPEFLTYFQNEAQLEKSRLLSDRFSAERPKGSFSTLEIQRTEQGDSAMYLCASSLSGSNTEAFFGQGTRLTVV.

V gene TRBV7-9 combines with J gene TRBJ1-6; D not resolved. The V gene lost 1 base and the J gene lost 6 bases, with 16 bases spanning the gap. The CDR3 has 17 amino acids. The germline V gene encodes CDR1 SEHNR and CDR2 FQNEAQ (reference sequence). In DNA, the CDR3 is TGTGCCAGCAGCTTAGAAGGGTCAGCCCGGCTTAATTCACCCCTCCACTTT. Its protein product is CASSLEGSARLNSPLHF.

This chain uses TRBV15 with TRBJ2-7, with 8 bases fitting TRBD2. The CDR3 extends over 16 amino acids. Germline V gives CDR1 LNHNV, CDR2 YYDKDF (reference sequence). V dropped 3 bases and J dropped 5; count of bases not matched to a gene: 12. CDR3 loop: CATSSARGGSAHEQYF. CDR3 nucleotide sequence: TGTGCCACCAGCAGTGCCCGGGGGGGATCTGCCCACGAGCAGTACTTC.

The chain recombines TRBV5-1 with TRBJ2-5; D is perhaps TRBD1 (6 bases). The CDR3 consists of 15 residues. The V end was cut by 0 bases, the J end by 2 bases, with 11 bases between. Germline assignment: CDR1 SGHRS and CDR2 YFSETQ. As DNA, the CDR3 is TGCGCCAGCAGCTTGGAAGGGACAAAACAAGAGACCCAGTACTTC. It encodes CASSLEGTKQETQYF.

The chain uses TRBV6-5 and TRBJ1-4, with a possible D match to TRBD1 (6 bases). This CDR3 region has 15 residues. V lost 6 bases, J lost 5 bases, and 16 bases lay in between. CDR1 is MNHEY and CDR2 is SVGAGI in the germline V gene. The CDR3 loop is CASSPNREVNEKLFF. The CDR3 DNA reads as TGTGCCAGCAGCCCAAACAGGGAAGTAAATGAAAAACTGTTTTTT.

This clone was counted many times. J is TRBJ1-5 and V is TRBV14, with D unresolved. The CDR3 totals 20 residues. V was pared by 3 bases and J by 9 bases, with 33 bases between. Germline lookup yields CDR1 SGHDN and CDR2 FVKESK. CDR3 sequence reads: CASSHNISSVGRALDRPQHF. In DNA form, the CDR3 reads TGTGCCAGCAGCCACAATATTTCCTCCGTCGGCCGCGCTCTTGATCGGCCCCAGCATTTT.

This clone has a count of ten or more. The chain links TRBV11-2 to TRBJ2-2; D perhaps matches TRBD1 (5 bases). CDR3 length: 14 amino acids. Per the germline V gene, CDR1 is SGHAT and CDR2 is FQNNGV. The V gene lost 4 bases and the J gene lost 8 bases, with 14 bases spanning the gap. The CDR3 loop is CASSSPRGPGELFF. DNA for the CDR3: TGTGCCAGCAGCTCCCCAAGGGGCCCGGGGGAGCTGTTTTTT.

The chain couples TRBV11-2 to TRBJ2-5, with TRBD2 as a possible D gene (5 bases). This CDR3 comprises 15 residues. Trimming stripped 1 base from V and 3 bases from J, with 12 bases between. CDR1 and CDR2 from the germline V gene are SGHAT and FQNNGV. CDR3 protein: CASSLGVGEEETQYF. In DNA, the CDR3 is TGTGCCAGCAGCTTAGGCGTGGGAGAGGAAGAGACCCAGTACTTC.

The V and J genes are TRBV7-2 and TRBJ2-7; 7 bases agree with TRBD2. J was trimmed by 7 bases and V by 4 bases; bases with no gene match: 16. Per the germline V gene, CDR1 is SGHTA and CDR2 is FQGNSA. The CDR3 sequence is 16 residues long. Here the CDR3 reads CASSSQGLAGEREQYF. CDR3 nucleotide sequence: TGTGCCAGCAGCTCCCAGGGACTGGCGGGAGAGAGAGAGCAGTACTTC. The whole variable domain, filled in from reference TRBV7-2 and TRBJ2-7, reads GAGVSQSPSNKVTEKGKDVELRCDPISGHTALYWYRQSLGQGLEFLIYFQGNSAPDKSGLPSDRFSAERTGGSVSTLTIQRTQQEDSAVYLCASSSQGLAGEREQYFGPGTRLTVT.

This clone has just one count. This chain connects TRBV5-1 to TRBJ2-7, with 8 bases fitting TRBD1. Losses at the gene ends were 0 bases for V and 6 bases for J; bases not matched to a gene: 5. The germline CDR1 and CDR2 sequences are SGHRS and YFSETQ. The CDR3 consists of 14 residues. The CDR3, as DNA: TGCGCCAGCAGCTTGGAGGACAGGGCCGGCGAGCAGTACTTC. It codes for CASSLEDRAGEQYF.

This chain joins TRBV21-1 and TRBJ1-3. TRBV21-1 is recorded as a pseudogene. This CDR3 is 16 amino acids long. In DNA, the CDR3 is TGTGCCAGCAGCAAAGTGGAGGGGAGGTCTGGAAACACCATATATTTT. It translates to CASSKVEGRSGNTIYF.